This T cell receptor (beta chain) was sequenced for a study of Ad26.COV2.S vaccination and SARS-CoV-2 variants. Points from the study as a whole: Relative to placebo recipients, vaccine recipients exhibited elevated spike-specific TCR breadth. Breadth and depth estimates from TCRs may understate total T cell responses.

Sequenced by immunoSEQ multiplex PCR; TCRdb stores in-frame clones only, minus some. The repertoire holds approximately 140,000 clones, with 86% as singletons. Notes on this clone: The antigen is unknown.

Germline CDR1 reads SGHAT; CDR2 reads FQNNGV. The CDR3 has 15 residues. Trimming cost V 0 bases and J 4 bases, with 13 bases left between them. The material was peripheral blood, obtained after recovery from COVID-19. The V and J genes are TRBV11-2 and TRBJ2-7; possibly TRBD1 or TRBD2 for D (5 bases each). This receptor was taken from a human donor who had recovered from COVID-19. CDR3 sequence: CASSLDGGQFYEQYF. The CDR3 DNA reads as TGTGCCAGCAGCTTAGATGGGGGTCAGTTTTACGAGCAGTACTTC.